Included here is one T cell receptor beta chain sequence, with context. Its antigen is not known. The data were obtained in a study of healthy donors' naive CD4 and CD8 T cells. Notes on the study in general: Negatively charged CDR3s marked CD8+ lineage; positively charged CDR3s marked CD4+ lineage. Reportedly, most V and J gene segments showed naive CD4+ versus CD8+ bias.

TCR libraries were built from 500 to 550 ng of total RNA by linear amplification. TCRdb independently ran MiXCR on the reads; one entry per CDR3 protein. Among 180,000 or so distinct CDR3 sequences listed, nearly 75% were seen once. This CDR3 comprises 15 residues. Germline CDR1 is MNHEY and CDR2 is SVGAGI. The V end lost 0 bases, the J end lost 4 bases, and 11 bases lay between the germline ends. The sequence was collected from a pool of human donors in good health; the sample pools cells from several healthy donors. The rearrangement joins TRBV6-5 to TRBJ2-3; D is possibly TRBD2 (6 bases). Sequenced input: naive CD4+ and CD8+ T cells sorted from blood, pooled from several donors. The CDR3 bases are TGTGCCAGCAGTTACTCCGGGGGACCGGCAGATACGCAGTATTTT. Residues: CASSYSGGPADTQYF.